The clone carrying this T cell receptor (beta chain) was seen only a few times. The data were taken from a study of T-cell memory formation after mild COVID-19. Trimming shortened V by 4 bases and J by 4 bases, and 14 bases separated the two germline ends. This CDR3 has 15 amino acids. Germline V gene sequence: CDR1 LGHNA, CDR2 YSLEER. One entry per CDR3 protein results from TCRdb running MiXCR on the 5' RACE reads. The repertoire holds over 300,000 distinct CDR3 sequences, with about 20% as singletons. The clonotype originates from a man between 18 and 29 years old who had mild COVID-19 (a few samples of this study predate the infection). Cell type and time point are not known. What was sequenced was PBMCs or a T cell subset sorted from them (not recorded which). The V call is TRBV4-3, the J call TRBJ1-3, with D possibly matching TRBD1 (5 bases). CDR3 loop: CASSLEGTVGNTIYF. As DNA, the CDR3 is TGCGCCAGCAGCCTTGAAGGGACGGTGGGAAACACCATATATTTT.